Presented here are 31 T cell receptor beta chains from one specimen sequenced in a study of blood T cell repertoires in COVID-19. The method was immunoSEQ multiplex PCR; TCRdb's version includes in-frame clones alone and lacks a portion of them. The repertoire includes 200,000 to 250,000 clones, about 85% of them detected once, and about 10% sits in the top ten. The sample taken for sequencing was peripheral blood. The receptors here all came from a woman over 75 with COVID-19, enrolled during active disease.

The J gene is TRBJ2-5, the V gene TRBV5-1; TRBD1 might be the D (6 bases). V was cut by 5 bases and J by 1 base, with 12 bases left in between. The CDR3 extends over 14 amino acids. The germline CDR1 and CDR2 sequences are SGHRS and YFSETQ. The CDR3 DNA reads as TGCGCCAGCAGATTCCAGGGGCCCCAAGAGACCCAGTACTTC. This translates into CASRFQGPQETQYF.

The chain has TRBV29-1 and TRBJ1-5; the D is unclear. Germline CDR1 SQVTM, CDR2 ANQGSEA. V was cut by 0 bases and J by 0 bases, with 3 bases left in between. The CDR3 runs 13 residues. CDR3 DNA: TGCAGCGTTGAAGACGGTAGCAATCAGCCCCAGCATTTT. This translates into CSVEDGSNQPQHF.

The chain is built from TRBV18 and TRBJ1-1; D uncertain. The germline gives CDR1 KGHSH, CDR2 LQKENI. The CDR3 is 13 residues long. V was clipped by 3 bases and J by 5 bases, with 10 bases between them. DNA of the CDR3: TGTGCCAGCTCACCCCCCGGGTTAACTGAAGCTTTCTTT. This codes for CASSPPGLTEAFF. Looking up the rest from reference TRBV18 and TRBJ1-1 gives the full variable domain: NAGVMQNPRHLVRRRGQEARLRCSPMKGHSHVYWYRQLPEEGLKFMVYLQKENIIDESGMPKERFSAEFPKEGPSILRIQQVVRGDSAAYFCASSPPGLTEAFFGQGTRLTVV.

This clone was seen only once. The chain employs TRBV6-5 and TRBJ2-2; 13 bases fit TRBD2. CDR3 length: 15 amino acids. Germline V gives CDR1 MNHEY, CDR2 SVGAGI. V shed 5 bases, J shed 5 bases, and the junction held 2 bases outside the gene matches. The CDR3 region has the DNA TGTGCCAGCAGTACTAGCGGGGGGGCTACCGGGGAGCTGTTTTTT. This codes for CASSTSGGATGELFF.

J is TRBJ2-3 and V is TRBV7-2; TRBD2 is a possible D gene (5 bases). CDR3 length: 14 residues. The germline V and J ends were trimmed by 4 bases and 4 bases, with 12 bases remaining between them. The V gene's germline CDR1 is SGHTA and CDR2 FQGNSA. CDR3 in amino acids: CASSSQILADTQYF. CDR3 nucleotides: TGTGCCAGCAGCTCGCAAATACTAGCAGATACGCAGTATTTT.

The rearrangement joins TRBV5-4 to TRBJ2-7, with 8 bases that match TRBD1. Germline V gene lookup returns CDR1 SGHNT and CDR2 YYREEE (reference sequence). V lost 4 bases to trimming and J lost 3 bases; unmatched junction nucleotides: 6. The length of the CDR3 is 14 residues. In DNA, the CDR3 is TGTGCCAGCAGCGACAGGACAGGGAACTACGAGCAGTACTTC. It yields the protein CASSDRTGNYEQYF.

The chain is built from TRBV6-4 and TRBJ1-2, with D possibly TRBD1 on 5 matching bases. Trimming left V 10 bases short and J 6 bases short, with 21 bases between. The CDR3 extends over 14 amino acids. The V gene's germline CDR1 is MRHNA and CDR2 SNTAGT. The CDR3 DNA is TGTGCCAACCCAATACAGGCCTCCGGAGATGGCTACACCTTC. Protein sequence: CANPIQASGDGYTF.

In nucleotides, the CDR3 is TGTGCCAGCAGTCGACAGGGGAACAATCAGCCCCAGCATTTT. It yields the protein CASSRQGNNQPQHF. J is TRBJ1-5 and V is TRBV14; TRBD1 matches at 8 bases. The CDR3 covers 14 residues. Germline CDR1 reads SGHDN; CDR2 reads FVKESK. V gave up 6 bases and J gave up 3 bases; unmatched junction bases: 4.

The V gene is TRBV3-1 (or the pseudogene TRBV3-2), the J gene TRBJ2-5; 13 bases agree with TRBD2. In germline, CDR1 is LGHDT, CDR2 YNNKEL (reference sequence). The CDR3 spans 16 residues. With 2 bases clipped from V and 6 bases from J, the junction kept 6 bases outside the gene matches. The CDR3 DNA reads TGTGCCAGCAGCCAAAGGGGACTAGCGGGGAGAAAGACCCAGTACTTC. Amino acid sequence: CASSQRGLAGRKTQYF.

The chain recombines TRBV6-5 with TRBJ1-2; D is uncertain. This CDR3 spans 15 amino acids. V was pared by 1 base and J by 1 base, with 10 bases between. Germline values: CDR1 MNHEY, CDR2 SVGAGI. The CDR3 DNA reads as TGTGCCAGCAGTTACTACCGTGGCGGTAACTATGGCTACACCTTC. It yields the protein CASSYYRGGNYGYTF.

This chain connects TRBV18 to TRBJ1-1, with TRBD1 matching over 7 bases. V lost 2 bases to trimming and J lost 5 bases; unmatched junction nucleotides: 2. The germline V gene has CDR1 KGHSH and CDR2 LQKENI. CDR3 size: 13 residues. Here the CDR3 reads CASSPTGVTEAFF. The CDR3 region has the DNA TGTGCCAGCTCACCAACAGGGGTAACTGAAGCTTTCTTT.

The V and J genes are TRBV7-9 and TRBJ2-3; no definite D call. CDR1 and CDR2 from the germline V gene are SEHNR and FQNEAQ (reference sequence). V lost 5 bases to trimming and J lost 5 bases, with 11 bases between them. This CDR3 is built from 13 residues. CDR3 sequence: CASSRSPGDTQYF. The CDR3 DNA reads as TGTGCCAGCAGCCGTTCGCCCGGAGATACGCAGTATTTT.

The chain employs TRBV5-6 and TRBJ2-4; TRBD2 might be the D (5 bases). Germline V gives CDR1 SGHDT, CDR2 YYEEEE. Trimming cost V 5 bases and J 0 bases, with 15 bases left between them. CDR3 length: 16 amino acids. The CDR3 sequence is CASSSLRGQAKNIQYF. Written as DNA, the CDR3 is TGTGCCAGCAGTTCCCTGCGAGGGCAAGCCAAAAACATTCAGTACTTC.

Written as DNA, the CDR3 is TGCAGCGTTGATCTCCGGTCCTACAATGAGCAGTTCTTC. Translated: CSVDLRSYNEQFF. The V gene is TRBV29-1, the J gene TRBJ2-1; D ambiguous. The germline CDR1 and CDR2 sequences are SQVTM and ANQGSEA. Trimming left V 3 bases short and J 1 base short, with 7 bases between. CDR3 length: 13 residues.

V is TRBV19 and J is TRBJ2-2; tentative D call: TRBD1 (6 bases). V lost 4 bases, J lost 3 bases, and 12 bases lay in between. CDR1 is LNHDA and CDR2 is SQIVND in the germline V gene (reference sequence). This CDR3 has 15 residues. This chain's CDR3 is CASSTGTLDTGELFF. The CDR3 DNA follows: TGTGCCAGTAGTACAGGGACACTGGACACCGGGGAGCTGTTTTTT.

The chain combines TRBV6-5 with TRBJ2-7, with 10 bases fitting TRBD1. CDR3 length: 14 amino acids. Germline loops: CDR1 MNHEY, CDR2 SVGAGI. V shed 6 bases, J shed 5 bases, and the junction held 7 bases outside the gene matches. CDR3 DNA: TGTGCCAGCAGAAGACAGGGGGCGGATGACGAGCAGTACTTC. Residues: CASRRQGADDEQYF.

This clone was seen a single time. The genes are TRBV18 and TRBJ1-2; 12 bases line up with TRBD1. The CDR3 is 17 amino acids. Germline V gene sequence: CDR1 KGHSH, CDR2 LQKENI. The J segment lost 4 bases and the V segment lost 3 bases, leaving 9 bases of the junction unmatched. DNA for the CDR3: TGTGCCAGCTCACCGACACCGGGACAGGGGGCATTCTATGGCTACACCTTC. Protein product: CASSPTPGQGAFYGYTF.

The chain uses TRBV3-1 (or the pseudogene TRBV3-2) and TRBJ2-2, with 9 bases identical to TRBD2. CDR3 length: 16 amino acids. Germline V gene sequence: CDR1 LGHDT, CDR2 YNNKEL (reference sequence). The junction had 6 bases not matched to a gene; V was cut back by 2 bases and J by 5 bases. CDR3 loop: CASSQFPGLATGELFF. CDR3 DNA: TGTGCCAGCAGCCAATTCCCGGGACTAGCAACCGGGGAGCTGTTTTTT.

The chain couples TRBV18 to TRBJ2-7; a weak D match, TRBD2 (6 bases). The germline V and J ends were trimmed by 3 bases and 3 bases, with 9 bases remaining between them. CDR1 and CDR2 (germline): KGHSH, LQKENI. This CDR3 has 13 amino acids. CDR3 amino acids: CASSPPGVYEQYV. The DNA of the CDR3 is TGTGCCAGCTCACCCCCGGGGGTCTACGAGCAGTACGTC.

With regard to this clone: Other DNA sequences in the same sample also yield this CDR3. V is TRBV3-1 (or the pseudogene TRBV3-2) and J is TRBJ2-5; D gene ambiguous. From germline, CDR1 is LGHDT and CDR2 YNNKEL (reference sequence). CDR3 size: 13 residues. Trimming pared 4 bases from V and 2 bases from J, leaving 8 bases between. The CDR3 here is CASSRQTQETQYF. DNA of the CDR3: TGTGCCAGCAGCCGGCAGACTCAAGAGACCCAGTACTTC.

This clone was seen a handful of times. V and J are TRBV4-1 and TRBJ2-7; TRBD1 might be the D (6 bases). This CDR3 is 16 amino acids long. V lost 1 base and J lost 7, with 20 bases in between. Germline values: CDR1 MGHRA, CDR2 YSYEKL. The CDR3 region is CASSQGYSGALGEQYF. Written as DNA, the CDR3 is TGCGCCAGCAGCCAAGGCTATTCAGGGGCGCTCGGGGAGCAGTACTTC.

The chain combines TRBV5-1 with TRBJ2-3, with TRBD1 as a possible D gene (5 bases). V was pared by 7 bases and J by 4 bases, with 13 bases between. The CDR3 covers 13 residues. Germline values: CDR1 SGHRS, CDR2 YFSETQ. The CDR3 DNA reads as TGCGCCAGCGGTTTAGTGGGGCCAGATACGCAGTATTTT. The encoded protein is CASGLVGPDTQYF.

The V gene is TRBV3-1 (or the pseudogene TRBV3-2), the J gene TRBJ2-5, with D hard to call. Looked up from germline, CDR1 is LGHDT and CDR2 is YNNKEL (reference sequence). This CDR3 region has 16 residues. The germline V and J ends were trimmed by 0 bases and 2 bases, with 13 bases remaining between them. The DNA of the CDR3 is TGTGCCAGCAGCCAAGAGAGGATAAGTGCACAAGAGACCCAGTACTTC. This encodes CASSQERISAQETQYF.

The V gene is TRBV29-1, the J gene TRBJ2-3; tentative D call: TRBD2 (7 bases). CDR1 and CDR2 from the germline V gene are SQVTM and ANQGSEA. The CDR3 length is 13 residues. V lost 7 bases to trimming and J lost 4 bases, with 15 bases between them. CDR3: CSGGGDSADTQYF. The CDR3 bases are TGCAGCGGAGGGGGGGACTCCGCAGATACGCAGTATTTT.

The chain carries TRBV2 and TRBJ2-1; a possible D gene is TRBD2 (7 bases). V lost 7 bases to trimming and J lost 4 bases, with 17 bases between them. Germline V gene data show CDR1 as SNHLY and CDR2 as FYNNEI. This CDR3 contains 15 residues. For the CDR3, the DNA is TGTGCCAGCACCGTCGAAGGGGGGGGGTACAATGAGCAGTTCTTC. Protein product: CASTVEGGGYNEQFF. Looking up the rest from reference TRBV2 and TRBJ2-1 gives the full variable domain: EPEVTQTPSHQVTQMGQEVILRCVPISNHLYFYWYRQILGQKVEFLVSFYNNEISEKSEIFDDQFSVERPDGSNFTLKIRSTKLEDSAMYFCASTVEGGGYNEQFFGPGTRLTVL.

The sample holds a few counts of this clone. The genes are TRBV6-5 and TRBJ2-2; the D gene is possibly TRBD1 (5 bases). Trimming removed 7 bases at V and 0 bases at J, with 9 bases between. The germline V gene has CDR1 MNHEY and CDR2 SVGAGI. The CDR3 runs 14 residues. CDR3 sequence: CASMGRANTGELFF. DNA for the CDR3: TGTGCCAGCATGGGCAGGGCGAACACCGGGGAGCTGTTTTTT.

A note on this clone: Other DNA sequences of this sample code for an identical CDR3. The chain joins TRBV5-1 to TRBJ1-1, with a possible D match to TRBD1 (6 bases). V was pared by 3 bases and J by 1 base, with 7 bases between. This CDR3 contains 13 residues. CDR1 SGHRS and CDR2 YFSETQ come from the germline V gene. The CDR3 DNA reads as TGCGCCAGCAGCTCGGGACAGAACACTGAAGCTTTCTTT. It encodes CASSSGQNTEAFF.

This clone has a handful of counts. This chain joins TRBV23-1 and TRBJ1-2; 12 bases match TRBD1. TRBV23-1 is treated as an ORF (open reading frame) with a function not yet certain. Germline trimming cut 6 bases from V and 8 bases from J; bases unmatched to any gene: 10. The CDR3 is 15 residues long. The CDR3 nucleotides read TGCGCCAGCAGCCCCTTAGAAGGGACAGGGGGCGGCTACACCTTC. It translates to CASSPLEGTGGGYTF.

V and J are TRBV19 and TRBJ1-2; 7 positions match TRBD1. Trimming removed 3 bases from V and 12 bases from J; junction bases left unmatched: 16. The germline CDR1 and CDR2 sequences are LNHDA and SQIVND (reference sequence). The CDR3 has 15 amino acids. CDR3 DNA sequence: TGTGCCAGTAGTATGGAAATGGGACAGATACTTCCTGACACCTTC. This gives the protein CASSMEMGQILPDTF.

The V and J genes are TRBV9 and TRBJ2-1; D possibly corresponds to TRBD1 (6 bases). Germline V lookup: CDR1 SGDLS, CDR2 YYNGEE. V shed 0 bases and J shed 6 bases, with 10 bases lying between them. The length of the CDR3 is 14 residues. Here the CDR3 reads CASSVGTVPNEQFF. The CDR3 nucleotides are TGTGCCAGCAGCGTAGGGACAGTCCCCAATGAGCAGTTCTTC. The full variable domain, with the rest looked up from reference TRBV9 and TRBJ2-1, is DSGVTQTPKHLITATGQRVTLRCSPRSGDLSVYWYQQSLDQGLQFLIQYYNGEERAKGNILERFSAQQFPDLHSELNLSSLELGDSALYFCASSVGTVPNEQFFGPGTRLTVL.

This clone appeared a single time. The chain recombines TRBV7-9 with TRBJ1-2, with 7 bases lining up with TRBD1. Germline V CDR1 and CDR2: SEHNR, FQNEAQ (reference sequence). The CDR3 totals 15 residues. Unmatched junction bases numbered 9, after V lost 4 bases and J lost 4 bases. The CDR3 sequence is CASSSKGGGGYGYTF. In nucleotides, the CDR3 is TGTGCCAGCAGCTCGAAAGGGGGCGGCGGCTATGGCTACACCTTC.